The following is a TCR beta chain sequence with its context. The antigen is undetermined. The sample originates from a study of T-cell memory formation after mild COVID-19. Study conclusions and caveats: Day 15 to 85 contracting clones showed balanced CD4/CD8; day 15 to 37 expanders favored CD4+. CD4+ clones that contracted lay mainly in CM and EM; CD8+ ones lay in EMRA.

With constant-segment primers, 5'RACE yielded cDNA libraries of TCR alpha and TCR beta that carried sample barcodes and UMIs. TCRdb fed the 5' RACE reads into MiXCR, producing one record per CDR3 protein. The sample contains 250,000 to 350,000 distinct CDR3 sequences, less than 20% of which appear only once. Germline V gives CDR1 SEHNR, CDR2 FQNEAQ (reference sequence). The CDR3 contains 16 residues. With 4 bases clipped from V and 7 bases from J, the junction kept 12 bases outside the gene matches. The specimen was PBMCs or a T cell subset sorted from them (not recorded which). This chain uses TRBV7-9 with TRBJ1-5; TRBD1 agrees at 8 bases. The receptor was isolated from a man aged 18 to 30 who had mild COVID-19 (a few samples of this study predate the infection). Cell type and time point are not known. CDR3 protein: CASSSNRTGPKQPQHF. The CDR3 DNA reads as TGTGCCAGCAGCTCCAATCGGACAGGGCCTAAACAGCCCCAGCATTTT.